This T cell receptor beta chain was recovered during a study of T cell responses to AZD1222 COVID-19 vaccine. Study outcomes and limitations: At baseline, seropositivity was found in only 5 to 7 AZD1222 recipients. Females outnumbered males among donors, who were mostly white British; clonal diversity was possibly underestimated. Vaccine-associated CD4 TCRs spanned spike, dominant at 160-218 and 743-854.

The junction had 2 bases not matched to a gene; V was cut back by 0 bases and J by 6 bases. Germline CDR1 and CDR2: KGHSH and LQKENI. The CDR3 sequence is 13 residues long. Assay used: immunoSEQ multiplex PCR; TCRdb lists only in-frame clones, some missing. The data show around 160,000 clones, 80% to 85% seen once. A note on this clone: No antigen is known for it.

Material: peripheral blood, obtained on day 0 of MenACWY control vaccination. This chain joins TRBV18 and TRBJ2-7, with 7 positions matching TRBD2. This clonotype was sampled from an adult in good health. CDR3: CASSPPGGIEQYF. The DNA of the CDR3 is TGTGCCAGCTCACCACCGGGGGGGATCGAGCAGTACTTC.